The next 20 T cell receptor beta chains were all read from a single sample in a study of early T cells in non-severe SARS-CoV-2 infection. Each CDR3 protein is one row after TCRdb ran MiXCR on the 5' RACE reads. The sample carries about 67,000 distinct CDR3 sequences, 11% recorded once. Sequencing was performed on whole blood. Receptor source: an adult who was a healthcare worker with PCR-confirmed SARS-CoV-2 infection or an uninfected control (not recorded which).

V is TRBV7-9 and J is TRBJ2-2, with D unresolved. V lost 1 base to trimming and J lost 8 bases, with 11 bases between them. CDR1 and CDR2 (germline): SEHNR, FQNEAQ (reference sequence). The CDR3 runs 14 residues. CDR3 bases: TGTGCCAGCAGCTTAGTTAGCAGAGCGGGGGAGCTGTTTTTT. Amino acid sequence: CASSLVSRAGELFF.

This clonotype was seen at least ten times. V usage is TRBV6-5 and J usage is TRBJ1-2; the D is unclear. Germline V gene data show CDR1 as MNHEY and CDR2 as SVGAGI. The CDR3 is made up of 14 amino acids. Between the trimmed V and J ends, which lost 4 bases and 1 base, there was a span of 10 bases. This CDR3 is CASSFGQLNYGYTF. CDR3 sequence (DNA): TGTGCCAGCAGTTTTGGGCAGCTTAACTATGGCTACACCTTC.

This clonotype was recorded a few times. The rearrangement uses TRBV7-9 and TRBJ2-5; tentative D call: TRBD2 (5 bases). The ends were cut back, 2 bases at V and 5 bases at J, with 12 bases in the middle. The CDR3 runs 14 residues. Per germline, CDR1 SEHNR and CDR2 FQNEAQ (reference sequence). The CDR3 region is CASSLTSGTETQYF. Written as DNA, the CDR3 is TGTGCCAGCAGCTTAACTTCGGGAACCGAGACCCAGTACTTC. The full variable domain, in which reference TRBV7-9 and TRBJ2-5 provide the parts outside the CDR3, is DTGVSQNPRHKITKRGQNVTFRCDPISEHNRLYWYRQTLGQGPEFLTYFQNEAQLEKSRLLSDRFSAERPKGSFSTLEIQRTEQGDSAMYLCASSLTSGTETQYFGPGTRLLVL.

As to this clonotype: This could be a read error, since a much larger clone is one nucleotide away. The chain uses TRBV18 and TRBJ2-2, with D possibly TRBD2 on 5 matching bases. Trimming cost V 8 bases and J 3 bases, with 22 bases left between them. The CDR3 sequence is 17 residues long. Germline-derived CDR1 and CDR2 are KGHSH and LQKENI. The CDR3 is CASATSGGRWDTGELFF. The CDR3 DNA is TGTGCCAGCGCCACGAGCGGCGGGCGCTGGGACACCGGGGAGCTGTTTTTT.

This chain connects TRBV11-2 to TRBJ2-1; D remains unclear. Germline-derived CDR1 and CDR2 are SGHAT and FQNNGV. CDR3 size: 12 residues. V lost 4 bases and J 8 bases, leaving 9 bases between the germline ends. The CDR3 nucleotides read TGTGCCAGCAGCTCCGAAGGACATGAGCAGTTCTTC. Encoded protein: CASSSEGHEQFF.

This clonotype was counted ten times or more. The genes are TRBV10-2 and TRBJ1-5; the D gene is possibly TRBD1 (5 bases). V was shortened by 0 bases and J by 6 bases, with 12 bases between the two germline ends. Germline-derived CDR1 and CDR2 are WSHSY and SAAADI. This CDR3 is 15 amino acids long. DNA of the CDR3: TGCGCCAGCAGTGAGTCGGGGGTTCTTCGTCAGCCCCAGCATTTT. Translation: CASSESGVLRQPQHF.

In its sample, this clonotype was seen many times. This rearrangement joins TRBV4-2 to TRBJ1-6; D is unclear. The CDR3 covers 15 residues. Germline V gene lookup returns CDR1 LGHNA and CDR2 YNFKEQ. V dropped 0 bases and J dropped 4 bases, with 7 bases sitting between them. The CDR3 DNA follows: TGTGCCAGCAGCCAAGAACTGGGGTATAATTCACCCCTCCACTTT. Translation gives CASSQELGYNSPLHF.

There are many counts of this clonotype. This chain links TRBV7-6 with TRBJ2-7, with TRBD2 matching over 7 bases. CDR1 and CDR2 from the germline V gene are SGHVS and FNYEAQ. After removal of 5 bases from V and 1 base from J, the junction contained 11 bases not matched to a gene. The CDR3 has 16 amino acids. The DNA of the CDR3 is TGTGCCAGCAGCCCGCGAGGGGCTAGCGGATCCTACGAGCAGTACTTC. Its protein product is CASSPRGASGSYEQYF.

This clonotype showed up many times. The rearrangement links TRBV11-2 to TRBJ2-1; 7 bases are shared with TRBD1. Germline CDR1 and CDR2: SGHAT and FQNNGV. The CDR3 runs to 13 residues. V lost 3 bases and J lost 10; bases outside the gene matches: 6. The CDR3 region is CASSFVTGDEQFF. The CDR3 DNA reads TGTGCCAGCAGCTTTGTAACAGGGGACGAGCAGTTCTTC.

Ten or more counts support this clonotype. The rearrangement links TRBV5-1 to TRBJ1-4, with no clear D. The CDR3 sequence is 15 residues long. The V gene's germline CDR1 is SGHRS and CDR2 YFSETQ. V was trimmed by 1 base and J by 3 bases, leaving 10 bases between them. CDR3 in amino acids: CASSLSPAANEKLFF. CDR3 nucleotides: TGCGCCAGCAGCTTGTCCCCAGCGGCTAATGAAAAACTGTTTTTT.

This clonotype was seen only a few times. This chain links TRBV19 with TRBJ1-5; TRBD1 matches at 7 bases. Trimming cost V 5 bases and J 1 base; bases outside gene matches: 14. The CDR3 loop spans 18 amino acids. Germline CDR1 reads LNHDA; CDR2 reads SQIVND (reference sequence). CDR3 region: CASSPDRVSLVSNQPQHF. In DNA, the CDR3 is TGTGCCAGTAGTCCCGACAGGGTAAGTTTAGTCAGCAATCAGCCCCAGCATTTT.

This clonotype has at least ten counts. The gene calls are TRBV5-1 and TRBJ2-7; 7 bases align to TRBD1. The CDR3 sequence is 13 residues long. V dropped 4 bases and J dropped 3; count of bases not matched to a gene: 4. Germline CDR1 and CDR2: SGHRS and YFSETQ. This chain's CDR3 is CASSGNRGYEQYF. The CDR3 coding sequence is TGCGCCAGCAGCGGAAACAGGGGCTACGAGCAGTACTTC.

This clonotype has at least ten counts. V is TRBV9 and J is TRBJ1-5, with D perhaps matching TRBD1 (6 bases). This CDR3 is built from 14 residues. The V end lost 3 bases, the J end lost 3 bases, and 10 bases lay between the germline ends. The germline gives CDR1 SGDLS, CDR2 YYNGEE. CDR3 region: CASSAHRANQPQHF. Written as DNA, the CDR3 is TGTGCCAGCAGCGCCCACAGGGCCAATCAGCCCCAGCATTTT.

This clonotype was detected a few times. This sequence joins TRBV18 and TRBJ1-1, with D unresolved. The V and J ends lost 6 bases and 0 bases respectively, with 8 bases between them. The CDR3 runs 13 residues. Germline-derived CDR1 and CDR2 are KGHSH and LQKENI. CDR3 DNA: TGTGCCAGCTCCGCGACGGTGAACACTGAAGCTTTCTTT. Residues: CASSATVNTEAFF.

This clonotype was counted ten times or more. V usage is TRBV19 and J usage is TRBJ1-5; the D is unclear. Germline V gene lookup returns CDR1 LNHDA and CDR2 SQIVND (reference sequence). V lost 4 bases and J 6 bases, leaving 13 bases between the germline ends. This CDR3 has 14 amino acids. This CDR3 reads CASSTTQRGQPQHF. The DNA of the CDR3 is TGTGCCAGTAGTACAACGCAAAGAGGTCAGCCCCAGCATTTT.

This clonotype has only one observation. V gene TRBV11-2 combines with J gene TRBJ1-1; D is uncertain. V lost 6 bases, J lost 0 bases, and 8 bases lay in between. This CDR3 is built from 13 residues. Germline loops: CDR1 SGHAT, CDR2 FQNNGV. Written as DNA, the CDR3 is TGTGCCAGCAGAGGACGGATGAACACTGAAGCTTTCTTT. Its translation is CASRGRMNTEAFF.

The chain carries TRBV5-1 and TRBJ2-5, with 7 bases lining up with TRBD2. CDR3 length equals 14 residues. The V segment lost 9 bases and the J segment 4 bases; nucleotides outside the gene matches: 12. Germline V lookup: CDR1 SGHRS, CDR2 YFSETQ. The CDR3 DNA reads as TGCGCCACCCGGACTGGAGCGGGGCGAGAGACCCAGTACTTC. It yields the protein CATRTGAGRETQYF.

This clonotype has at least ten counts. V and J are TRBV11-2 and TRBJ2-3, with D perhaps TRBD1 (5 bases). The CDR3 length is 14 residues. The germline gives CDR1 SGHAT, CDR2 FQNNGV. The V gene lost 5 bases and the J gene lost 2 bases, with 11 bases spanning the gap. The CDR3 spells CASSPRQITDTQYF. The CDR3 DNA is TGTGCCAGCAGCCCGCGACAGATCACAGATACGCAGTATTTT. Looking up the rest from reference TRBV11-2 and TRBJ2-3 gives the full variable domain: EAGVAQSPRYKIIEKRQSVAFWCNPISGHATLYWYQQILGQGPKLLIQFQNNGVVDDSQLPKDRFSAERLKGVDSTLKIQPAKLEDSAVYLCASSPRQITDTQYFGPGTRLTVL.

V is TRBV20-1 and J is TRBJ2-1; tentative D call: TRBD2 (5 bases). Germline V gene data show CDR1 as DFQATT and CDR2 as SNEGSKA (reference sequence). The ends were cut back, 3 bases at V and 0 bases at J, with 6 bases in the middle. The CDR3 spans 13 residues. CDR3 loop: CSASLASYNEQFF. For the CDR3, the DNA is TGCAGTGCTAGTCTAGCCTCCTACAATGAGCAGTTCTTC.

There are many counts of this clonotype. The chain uses TRBV6-1 and TRBJ2-3, with TRBD2 matching over 16 bases. After removal of 0 bases from V and 6 bases from J, the junction contained 9 bases not matched to a gene. The CDR3 consists of 19 residues. Germline V gives CDR1 MNHNS, CDR2 SASEGT. CDR3 in DNA: TGTGCCAGCAGTGAAGCGTTGGGACTAGCGGGGGGGCCGAGGGATACGCAGTATTTT. Amino acid sequence: CASSEALGLAGGPRDTQYF.